Listed here are 17 T cell receptor beta chains from one sample, sequenced in a study of beta chain features in type 1 diabetes. As every portion of the isolated RNA was reverse transcribed, the sequencing read expressed TCRB transcripts. Assay: immunoSEQ multiplex PCR; the TCRdb copy retains only in-frame clones and omits some. This table holds 200,000 to 250,000 clones, about a tenth found once. Sequencing was done on a sample of central memory CD4+ T cells from blood. These receptors came from a man aged 18 to 29 in good health.

This clone turned up a few times. This chain uses TRBV16 with TRBJ1-5, with D possibly being TRBD1 (6 bases). The germline V and J ends were trimmed by 2 bases and 4 bases, with 12 bases remaining between them. Germline V gene lookup returns CDR1 KGHSY and CDR2 FQNENV. The CDR3 loop spans 15 amino acids. The CDR3 nucleotides read TGTGCCAGCAGCCAAACCGGGGGGACAAATCAGCCCCAGCATTTT. Translation gives CASSQTGGTNQPQHF. Full variable domain (remainder filled in from reference TRBV16 and TRBJ1-5): GEEVAQTPKHLVRGEGQKAKLYCAPIKGHSYVFWYQQVLKNEFKFLISFQNENVFDETGMPKERFSAKCLPNSPCSLEIQATKLEDSAVYFCASSQTGGTNQPQHFGDGTRLSIL.

This clone was found a few times. The chain joins TRBV15 to TRBJ2-1, with TRBD2 matching over 11 bases. Looked up from germline, CDR1 is LNHNV and CDR2 is YYDKDF (reference sequence). This CDR3 comprises 17 residues. After removal of 5 bases from V and 9 bases from J, the junction contained 15 bases not matched to a gene. The CDR3 DNA reads TGTGCCACCAGCGGCCTTAGCGGGAGGGCCGTTAGGGTTGAGCAGTTCTTC. Translating it yields CATSGLSGRAVRVEQFF.

In this sample, this clone turned up a few times. The chain uses TRBV7-3 and TRBJ1-1; D call uncertain. Trimming removed 5 bases at V and 2 bases at J, with 12 bases between. The CDR3 has 14 amino acids. Per the germline V gene, CDR1 is SGHTA and CDR2 is FQGTGA. The CDR3 DNA reads TGTGCCAGCAGCCTAGGCCGGGCTAACACTGAAGCTTTCTTT. Amino acids: CASSLGRANTEAFF.

The sample holds many counts of this clone. The chain couples TRBV5-1 to TRBJ2-1; D gene unclear. The CDR3 runs 11 residues. The ends were cut back, 2 bases at V and 8 bases at J, with 5 bases in the middle. In germline, CDR1 is SGHRS, CDR2 YFSETQ. The CDR3 spells CASSFQDEQFF. The CDR3 DNA reads TGCGCCAGCAGCTTCCAAGATGAGCAGTTCTTC.

This clone has only a few counts. The rearrangement links TRBV11-2 to TRBJ2-7, with TRBD2 as a possible D gene (6 bases). Germline V gives CDR1 SGHAT, CDR2 FQNNGV. This CDR3 is 15 amino acids long. V was shortened by 5 bases and J by 0 bases, with 14 bases between the two germline ends. CDR3 sequence reads: CASSLSGPISYEQYF. CDR3 DNA sequence: TGTGCCAGCAGCCTCAGCGGGCCCATCTCCTACGAGCAGTACTTC.

The chain carries TRBV5-1 and TRBJ2-7; D gene uncertain. Germline CDR1 and CDR2: SGHRS and YFSETQ. V was pared by 4 bases and J by 5 bases, with 19 bases between. CDR3 length equals 15 residues. This chain's CDR3 is CASSAINSPEDEQYF. The CDR3, as DNA: TGCGCCAGCAGCGCCATTAACAGCCCCGAAGACGAGCAGTACTTC. The entire variable domain, with the rest obtained from reference TRBV5-1 and TRBJ2-7, is as follows: KAGVTQTPRYLIKTRGQQVTLSCSPISGHRSVSWYQQTPGQGLQFLFEYFSETQRNKGNFPGRFSGRQFSNSRSEMNVSTLELGDSALYLCASSAINSPEDEQYFGPGTRLTVT.

This clone was found a few times. The chain combines TRBV7-9 with TRBJ2-1; a weak D match, TRBD1 (6 bases). Trimming stripped 6 bases from V and 4 bases from J, with 13 bases between. CDR3 length: 14 residues. Looked up from germline, CDR1 is SEHNR and CDR2 is FQNEAQ (reference sequence). The CDR3: CASSSGTSYNEQFF. In DNA form, the CDR3 reads TGTGCCAGCAGTTCCGGGACATCTTACAATGAGCAGTTCTTC.

This clone occurred many times. V gene TRBV25-1 combines with J gene TRBJ1-5; 7 bases fit TRBD1. The CDR3 contains 12 residues. The germline V gene has CDR1 MGHDK and CDR2 SYGVNS. The junction had 9 bases not matched to a gene; V was cut back by 10 bases and J by 9 bases. Here the CDR3 DNA reads TGTGCCACCACCACACAGGGGCGGCCCCAGCATTTT. Protein sequence: CATTTQGRPQHF.

This clone was seen more than once but under ten times. The rearrangement joins TRBV5-4 to TRBJ2-3, with TRBD2 identical over 8 bases. The V segment lost 4 bases and the J segment 0 bases; nucleotides outside the gene matches: 7. Germline assignment: CDR1 SGHNT and CDR2 YYREEE (reference sequence). The CDR3 is 16 residues long. CDR3 amino acids: CASSLGTSGSTDTQYF. CDR3 DNA: TGTGCCAGCAGCCTAGGGACTAGTGGGAGCACAGATACGCAGTATTTT.

The chain recombines TRBV6-1 with TRBJ2-7, with D perhaps TRBD2 (6 bases). The CDR3 runs 18 residues. The germline V and J ends were trimmed by 1 base and 2 bases, with 21 bases remaining between them. Germline V gene data show CDR1 as MNHNS and CDR2 as SASEGT. CDR3 in amino acids: CASSEGASGGTTPYEQYF. The CDR3 DNA reads as TGTGCCAGCAGTGAAGGTGCCTCGGGCGGGACGACCCCCTACGAGCAGTACTTC.

The chain couples TRBV9 to TRBJ2-5, with unresolved D. The CDR3 length is 12 residues. Germline CDR1 reads SGDLS; CDR2 reads YYNGEE. The V and J ends lost 3 bases and 5 bases respectively, with 8 bases between them. CDR3 in amino acids: CASSAAHETQYF. As DNA, the CDR3 is TGTGCCAGCAGCGCGGCGCACGAGACCCAGTACTTC.

The chain is built from TRBV7-6 and TRBJ2-7, with D possibly TRBD1 on 6 matching bases. Deletions cut 4 bases from V and 4 bases from J, with 11 bases between. The CDR3 spans 13 residues. Germline V CDR1 and CDR2: SGHVS, FNYEAQ. The CDR3 is CASSSTDRYEQYF. CDR3 nucleotides: TGTGCCAGCAGCTCAACGGACAGATACGAGCAGTACTTC.

This clone was picked up many times. The sample has other DNA sequences that encode this CDR3 too. The chain combines TRBV30 with TRBJ2-7; maybe TRBD1 (5 bases). The CDR3 has 14 amino acids. Germline values: CDR1 GTSNPN, CDR2 SVGIG (reference sequence). V lost 0 bases and J 5 bases, leaving 14 bases between the germline ends. DNA of the CDR3: TGTGCCTGGAGTGTCGGCAGGGTGGGCAACGAGCAGTACTTC. Translating gives CAWSVGRVGNEQYF.

The V call is TRBV30, the J call TRBJ1-5; TRBD1 aligns across 7 bases. Germline V lookup: CDR1 GTSNPN, CDR2 SVGIG (reference sequence). The CDR3 covers 15 residues. J gave up 1 base and V 3 bases, and 6 bases lay outside the gene matches. DNA for the CDR3: TGTGCCTGGAGCATCGGACAGGCAAGCAATCAGCCCCAGCATTTT. Amino acids: CAWSIGQASNQPQHF.

A few counts support this clone. The J gene is TRBJ2-7, the V gene TRBV18; 7 nucleotides line up with TRBD2. V lost 3 bases, J lost 3 bases, and 8 bases stayed unmatched. CDR1 is KGHSH and CDR2 is LQKENI in the germline V gene. This CDR3 is built from 15 residues. The CDR3 sequence: CASSPRGVGDYEQYF. The CDR3 DNA is TGTGCCAGCTCACCCCGGGGGGTAGGAGACTACGAGCAGTACTTC.

In nucleotides, the CDR3 is TGTGCCAGCAGCCAAGGTTTTTACACAGATACGCAGTATTTT. It is translated as CASSQGFYTDTQYF. The genes are TRBV14 and TRBJ2-3; D is unresolved. In germline, CDR1 is SGHDN, CDR2 FVKESK. V was cut by 1 base and J by 2 bases, with 7 bases left in between. This CDR3 has 14 amino acids. The full variable domain, with the rest looked up from reference TRBV14 and TRBJ2-3, is EAGVTQFPSHSVIEKGQTVTLRCDPISGHDNLYWYRRVMGKEIKFLLHFVKESKQDESGMPNNRFLAERTGGTYSTLKVQPAELEDSGVYFCASSQGFYTDTQYFGPGTRLTVL.

This chain connects TRBV5-5 to TRBJ1-2; D is ambiguous. CDR1 is SGHKS, CDR2 YYEKEE, per germline (reference sequence). The CDR3 extends over 13 amino acids. Deletions cut 4 bases from V and 0 bases from J, with 7 bases between. The CDR3 sequence: CASSDTPNYGYTF. DNA for the CDR3: TGTGCCAGCAGCGACACCCCTAACTATGGCTACACCTTC. Full variable domain (outside the CDR3, taken from reference TRBV5-5 and TRBJ1-2): DAGVTQSPTHLIKTRGQQVTLRCSPISGHKSVSWYQQVLGQGPQFIFQYYEKEERGRGNFPDRFSARQFPNYSSELNVNALLLGDSALYLCASSDTPNYGYTFGSGTRLTVV.